This entry is about one T cell receptor (beta chain). What it recognizes is unknown. The use of a sample-barcoded 5' primer and a J-beta primer mix characterized a second PCR of roughly 6 to 11 cycles. TCRdb analysed the 5' RACE reads with MiXCR anew, one entry per CDR3 protein. The table shows approximately 800,000 distinct CDR3 sequences, with roughly three fifths occurring only once. The record originates from a study of blood T cells in healthy people across ages. Study-wide points: More naive CD4+ cells and higher diversity were found in long-lived than in aged donors.

V lost 3 bases, J lost 4 bases, and 18 bases lay in between. This CDR3 contains 15 residues. The germline gives CDR1 DFQATT, CDR2 SNEGSKA (reference sequence). The source is a man aged 40-49 years in good health. The sequenced sample was blood. The rearrangement links TRBV20-1 to TRBJ2-5, with a tentative D call TRBD1 (6 bases). The CDR3 bases are TGCAGTGCTAGCCCACCACAGGGTATAGCAGAGACCCAGTACTTC. This encodes CSASPPQGIAETQYF.